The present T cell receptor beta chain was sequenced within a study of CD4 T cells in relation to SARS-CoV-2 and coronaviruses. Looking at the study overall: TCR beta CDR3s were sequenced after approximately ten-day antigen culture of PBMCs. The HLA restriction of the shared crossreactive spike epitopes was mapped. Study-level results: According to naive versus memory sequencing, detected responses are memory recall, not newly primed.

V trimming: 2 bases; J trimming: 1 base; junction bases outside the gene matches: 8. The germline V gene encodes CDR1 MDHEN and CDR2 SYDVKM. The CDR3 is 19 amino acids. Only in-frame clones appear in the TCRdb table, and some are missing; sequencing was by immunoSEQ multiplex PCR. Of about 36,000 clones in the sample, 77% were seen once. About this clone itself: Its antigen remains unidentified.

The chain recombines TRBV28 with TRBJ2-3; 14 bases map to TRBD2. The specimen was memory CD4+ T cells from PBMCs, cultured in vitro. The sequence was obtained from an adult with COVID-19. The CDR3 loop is CASSLGGTSGRSGTDTQYF. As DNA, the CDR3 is TGTGCCAGCAGTTTAGGAGGGACTAGCGGGAGATCCGGCACAGATACGCAGTATTTT.